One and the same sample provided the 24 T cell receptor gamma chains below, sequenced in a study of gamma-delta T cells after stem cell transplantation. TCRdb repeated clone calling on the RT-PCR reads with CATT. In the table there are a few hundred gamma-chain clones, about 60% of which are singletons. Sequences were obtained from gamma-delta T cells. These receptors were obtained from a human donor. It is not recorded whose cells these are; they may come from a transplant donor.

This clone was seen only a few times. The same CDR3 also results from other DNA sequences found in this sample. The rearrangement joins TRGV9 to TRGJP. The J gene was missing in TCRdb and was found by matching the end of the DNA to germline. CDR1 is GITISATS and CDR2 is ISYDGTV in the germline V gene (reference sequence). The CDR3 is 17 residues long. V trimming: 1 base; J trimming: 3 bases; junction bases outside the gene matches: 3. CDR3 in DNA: TGTGCCTTGTGGGAGGTACTGCAAGAGTTGGGCAAAAAAATCAAGGTATTT. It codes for CALWEVLQELGKKIKVF.

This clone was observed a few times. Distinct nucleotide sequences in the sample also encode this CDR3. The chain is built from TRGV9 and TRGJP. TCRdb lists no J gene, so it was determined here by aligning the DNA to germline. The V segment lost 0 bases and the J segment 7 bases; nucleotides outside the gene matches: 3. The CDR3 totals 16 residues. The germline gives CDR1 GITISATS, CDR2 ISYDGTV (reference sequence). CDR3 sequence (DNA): TGTGCCTTGTGGGAGGTGCGTGAGTTGGGCAAAAAAATCAAGGTATTT. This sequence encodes CALWEVRELGKKIKVF.

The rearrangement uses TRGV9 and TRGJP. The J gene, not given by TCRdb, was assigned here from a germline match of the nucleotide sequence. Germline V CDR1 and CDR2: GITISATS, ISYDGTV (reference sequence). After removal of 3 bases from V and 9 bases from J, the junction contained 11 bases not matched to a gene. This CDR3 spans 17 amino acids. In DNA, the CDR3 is TGTGCCTTGTGGGAGTCCCCACAGGGGTTGGGCAAAAAAATCAAGGTATTT. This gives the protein CALWESPQGLGKKIKVF.

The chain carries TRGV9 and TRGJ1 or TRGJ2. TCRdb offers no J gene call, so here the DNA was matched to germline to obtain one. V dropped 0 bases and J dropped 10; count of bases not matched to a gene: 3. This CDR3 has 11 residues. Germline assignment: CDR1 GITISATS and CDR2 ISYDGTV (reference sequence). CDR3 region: CALWEVLKKLF. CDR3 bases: TGTGCCTTGTGGGAGGTGTTGAAGAAACTCTTT.

DNA for the CDR3: TGTGCCTTGTGGGAGGTGTTTGAGTTGGGCAAAAAAATCAAGGTATTT. Protein product: CALWEVFELGKKIKVF. The chain links TRGV9 to TRGJP. In the absence of a J gene in TCRdb, the DNA was matched to germline to assign it here. This CDR3 spans 16 amino acids. CDR1 and CDR2 from the germline V gene are GITISATS and ISYDGTV (reference sequence). J was trimmed by 7 bases and V by 0 bases; bases with no gene match: 3.

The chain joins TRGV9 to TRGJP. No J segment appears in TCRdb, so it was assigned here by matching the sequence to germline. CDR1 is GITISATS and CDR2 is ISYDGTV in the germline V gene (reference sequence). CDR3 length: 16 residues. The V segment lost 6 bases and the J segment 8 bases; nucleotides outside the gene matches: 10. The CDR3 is CALWRVRKLGKKIKVF. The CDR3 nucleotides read TGTGCCTTGTGGAGGGTAAGGAAGTTGGGCAAAAAAATCAAGGTATTT.

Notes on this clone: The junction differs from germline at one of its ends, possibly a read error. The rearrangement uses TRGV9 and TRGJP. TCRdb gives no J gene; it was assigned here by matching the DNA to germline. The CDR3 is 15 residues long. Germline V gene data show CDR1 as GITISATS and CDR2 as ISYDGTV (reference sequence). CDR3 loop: CALWDEELSKKIKVF. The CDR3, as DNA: TGTGCCTTGTGGGATGAAGAGTTGAGCAAAAAAATCAAGGTATTT.

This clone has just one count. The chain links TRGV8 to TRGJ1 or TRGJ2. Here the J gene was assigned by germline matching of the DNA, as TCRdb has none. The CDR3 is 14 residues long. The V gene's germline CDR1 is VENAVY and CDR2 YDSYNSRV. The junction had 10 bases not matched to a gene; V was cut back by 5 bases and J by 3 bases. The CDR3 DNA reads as TGTGCCACCTGGGGTACCCGGCGTTATTATAAGAAACTCTTT. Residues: CATWGTRRYYKKLF.

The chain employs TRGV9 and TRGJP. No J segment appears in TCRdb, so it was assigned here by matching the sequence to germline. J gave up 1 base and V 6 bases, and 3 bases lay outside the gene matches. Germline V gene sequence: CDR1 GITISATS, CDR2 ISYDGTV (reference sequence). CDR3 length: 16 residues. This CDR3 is CALWQGQELGKKIKVF. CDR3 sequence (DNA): TGTGCCTTGTGGCAGGGGCAAGAGTTGGGCAAAAAAATCAAGGTATTT.

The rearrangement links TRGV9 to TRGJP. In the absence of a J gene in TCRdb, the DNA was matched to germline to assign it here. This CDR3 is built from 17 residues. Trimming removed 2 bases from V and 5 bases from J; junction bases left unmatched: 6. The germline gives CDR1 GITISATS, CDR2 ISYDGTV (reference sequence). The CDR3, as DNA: TGTGCCTTGTGGGAGGGACAAGAAGAGTTGGGCAAAAAAATCAAGGTATTT. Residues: CALWEGQEELGKKIKVF.

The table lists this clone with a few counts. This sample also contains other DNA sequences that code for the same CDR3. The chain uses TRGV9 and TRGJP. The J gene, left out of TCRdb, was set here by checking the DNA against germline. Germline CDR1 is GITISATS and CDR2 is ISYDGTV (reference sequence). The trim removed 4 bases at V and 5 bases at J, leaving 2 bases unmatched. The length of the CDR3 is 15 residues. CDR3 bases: TGTGCCTTGTGGGATGAAGAGTTGGGCAAAAAAATCAAGGTATTT. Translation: CALWDEELGKKIKVF.

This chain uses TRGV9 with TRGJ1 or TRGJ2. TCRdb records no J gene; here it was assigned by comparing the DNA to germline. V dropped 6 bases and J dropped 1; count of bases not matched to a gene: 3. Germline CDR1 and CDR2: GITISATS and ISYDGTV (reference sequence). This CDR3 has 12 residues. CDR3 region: CALWLNYYKKLF. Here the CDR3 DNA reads TGTGCCTTGTGGCTAAATTATTATAAGAAACTCTTT.

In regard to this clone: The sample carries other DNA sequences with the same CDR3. The DNA for the CDR3 is TGTGCCTTGTGGGAGGCCCAAGAGTTGGGCAAAAAAATCAAGGTATTT. This translates into CALWEAQELGKKIKVF. The genes are TRGV9 and TRGJP. In the absence of a J gene in TCRdb, the DNA was matched to germline to assign it here. This CDR3 has 16 residues. Germline-derived CDR1 and CDR2 are GITISATS and ISYDGTV (reference sequence). Trimming took 2 bases from V and 4 from J; bases not matched to a gene: 2.

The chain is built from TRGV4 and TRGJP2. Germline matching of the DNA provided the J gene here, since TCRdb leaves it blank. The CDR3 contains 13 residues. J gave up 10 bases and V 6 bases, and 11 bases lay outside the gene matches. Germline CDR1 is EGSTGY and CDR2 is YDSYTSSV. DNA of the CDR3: TGTGCCACCTGGTTCCTTGGCCCTTGGATCAAGACGTTT. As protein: CATWFLGPWIKTF.

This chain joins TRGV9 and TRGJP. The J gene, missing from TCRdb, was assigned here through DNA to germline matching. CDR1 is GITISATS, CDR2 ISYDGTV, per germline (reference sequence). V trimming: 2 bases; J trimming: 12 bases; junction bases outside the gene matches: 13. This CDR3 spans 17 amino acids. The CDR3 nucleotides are TGTGCCTTGTGGGAGGATTATCCTTCCGGGGGCAAAAAAATCAAGGTATTT. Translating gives CALWEDYPSGGKKIKVF.

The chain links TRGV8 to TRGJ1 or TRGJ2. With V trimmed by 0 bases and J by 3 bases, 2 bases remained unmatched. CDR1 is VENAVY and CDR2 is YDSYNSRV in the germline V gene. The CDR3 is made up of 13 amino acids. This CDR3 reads CATWDRRYYKKLF. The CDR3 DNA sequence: TGTGCCACCTGGGATAGGCGTTATTATAAGAAACTCTTT.

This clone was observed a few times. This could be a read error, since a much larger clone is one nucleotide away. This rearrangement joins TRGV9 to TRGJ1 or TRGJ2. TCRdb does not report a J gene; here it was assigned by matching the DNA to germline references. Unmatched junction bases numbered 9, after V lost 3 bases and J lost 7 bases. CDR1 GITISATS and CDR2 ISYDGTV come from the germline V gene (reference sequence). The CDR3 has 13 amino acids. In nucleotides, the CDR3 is TGTGCCTTGTGGGAGACTACCAACTATAAGAAACTCTTT. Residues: CALWETTNYKKLF.

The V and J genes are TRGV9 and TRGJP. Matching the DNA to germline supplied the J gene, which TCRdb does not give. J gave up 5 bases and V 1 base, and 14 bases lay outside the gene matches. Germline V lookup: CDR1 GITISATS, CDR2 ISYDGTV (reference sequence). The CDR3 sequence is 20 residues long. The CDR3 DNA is TGTGCCTTGTGGGAGGTCGAGGGAGTCCCTAAAGAGTTGGGCAAAAAAATCAAGGTATTT. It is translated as CALWEVEGVPKELGKKIKVF.

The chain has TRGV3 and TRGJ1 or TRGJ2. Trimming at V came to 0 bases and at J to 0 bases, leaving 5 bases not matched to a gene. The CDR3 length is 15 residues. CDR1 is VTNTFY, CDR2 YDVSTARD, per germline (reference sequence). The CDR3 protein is CATWDRRRNYYKKLF. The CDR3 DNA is TGTGCCACCTGGGACAGGCGCCGGAATTATTATAAGAAACTCTTT.

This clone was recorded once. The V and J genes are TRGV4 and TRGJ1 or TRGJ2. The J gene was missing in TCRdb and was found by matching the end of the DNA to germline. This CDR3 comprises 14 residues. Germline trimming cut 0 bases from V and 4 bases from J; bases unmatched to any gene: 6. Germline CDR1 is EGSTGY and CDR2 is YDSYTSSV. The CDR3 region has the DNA TGTGCCACCTGGGATGGGCCAAGATATTATAAGAAACTCTTT. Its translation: CATWDGPRYYKKLF.

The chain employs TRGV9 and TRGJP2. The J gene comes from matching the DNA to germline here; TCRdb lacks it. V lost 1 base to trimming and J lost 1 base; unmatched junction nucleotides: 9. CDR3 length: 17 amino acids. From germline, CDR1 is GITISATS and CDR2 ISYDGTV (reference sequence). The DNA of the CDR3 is TGTGCCTTGTGGGAGGTAAAAAGGGGTAGTAGTGATTGGATCAAGACGTTT. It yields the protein CALWEVKRGSSDWIKTF.

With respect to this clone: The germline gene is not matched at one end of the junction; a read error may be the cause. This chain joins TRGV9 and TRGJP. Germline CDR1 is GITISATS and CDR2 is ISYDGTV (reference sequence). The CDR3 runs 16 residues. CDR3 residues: CALWDFQELGKKIKIF. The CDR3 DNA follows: TGTGCCTTGTGGGATTTCCAAGAGTTGGGCAAAAAAATCAAGATTTTT.

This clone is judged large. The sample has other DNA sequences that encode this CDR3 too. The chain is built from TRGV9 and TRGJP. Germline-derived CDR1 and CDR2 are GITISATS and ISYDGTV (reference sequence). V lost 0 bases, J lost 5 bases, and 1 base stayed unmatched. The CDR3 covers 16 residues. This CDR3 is CALWEVEELGKKIKVF. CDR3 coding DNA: TGTGCCTTGTGGGAGGTGGAAGAGTTGGGCAAAAAAATCAAGGTATTT.

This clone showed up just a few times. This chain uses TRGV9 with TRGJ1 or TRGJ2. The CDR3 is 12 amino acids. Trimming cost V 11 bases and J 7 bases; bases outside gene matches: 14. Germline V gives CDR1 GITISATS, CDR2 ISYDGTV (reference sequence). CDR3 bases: TGTGCCTACTTCTATAGAGGGTATAAGAAACTCTTT. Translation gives CAYFYRGYKKLF.